Presented here are 2 T cell receptor beta chains from one specimen sequenced in a study of vaccination effects on CD4 cells after COVID-19. These receptors have no identified antigens. The ViraFEST assay expanded antigen-specific CD4+ T cells with viral peptide pools before sequencing. Cells that had been cultured for about 10 days were the source of isolated CD4+ T cells. Each vaccine recipient was nucleocapsid antibody negative and had no prior SARS-CoV-2 infection. Clones were sequenced by immunoSEQ multiplex PCR, and TCRdb holds only the in-frame ones, with some missing. Of about 52,000 clones listed, roughly 79% were seen once; the top ten hold 5% to 7%. The sample here was CD4+ T cells from PBMCs cultured with HCoV-OC43 spike peptides, taken before COVID-19 vaccination. Described subset: HCoV-OC43 spike overlapping peptide pool stimulation. These receptor sequences come from a human donor who received a COVID-19 vaccine.

This clone was picked up a small number of times. Written as DNA, the CDR3 is TGTGCCTGGACCAGGGGGACGGGCTACGAGCAGTACGTC. Translation gives CAWTRGTGYEQYV. The V gene is TRBV30, the J gene TRBJ2-7, with TRBD1 matching 7 bases. The V segment lost 4 bases and the J segment 3 bases; nucleotides outside the gene matches: 6. The CDR3 consists of 13 residues. Germline loops: CDR1 GTSNPN, CDR2 SVGIG (reference sequence).

This chain joins TRBV6-6 and TRBJ2-5; possibly TRBD1 for D (6 bases). This CDR3 region has 12 residues. In germline, CDR1 is MNHNY, CDR2 SVGAGI (reference sequence). The ends were cut back, 4 bases at V and 5 bases at J, with 8 bases in the middle. CDR3 sequence (DNA): TGTGCCAGCAGTTGGGGGCTGGAGACCCAGTACTTC. Translation: CASSWGLETQYF.